A selection of T cell receptor beta chains follows, all from one sample in a study of radiotherapy plus CTLA-4 blockade in lung cancer. The protocol was immunoSEQ multiplex PCR, while the TCRdb copy is restricted to in-frame clones and leaves out a portion. The data show some 98,000 clones, approximately 78% seen once. Material: peripheral blood, obtained from a patient treated with radiotherapy plus ipilimumab. These receptors came from a human donor with non-small cell lung cancer who had a partial response to radiotherapy plus ipilimumab. The CDR3 runs from the conserved cysteine through the conserved F or W.

length	V	J	CDR3
11	TRBV6-5	TRBJ1-4	CASRTGEKLFF
17	TRBV28	TRBJ1-5	CASRTTGGLVGNQPQHF
22	TRBV15	TRBJ2-4	CATSRDLDSTGGGGGAKNIQYF
19	TRBV19	TRBJ2-4	CASSIDVGGRLLAKNIQYF
13	TRBV28	TRBJ1-5	CASSETGNQPQHF
15	TRBV5-1	TRBJ2-1	CASSKDRVSYNEQFF
15	TRBV19	TRBJ2-3	CASSMGTGFPDTQYF
18	TRBV14	TRBJ1-4	CASSRPGPKGGTNEKLFF
15	TRBV7-2	TRBJ2-7	CASSPTSASSYEQYF
15	TRBV4-1	TRBJ1-2	CASSPTDKLNYGYTF
14	TRBV11-2	TRBJ2-7	CASSLALATYEQYF
17	TRBV7-5	TRBJ2-6	CVRSLDWRESGANVLTF
17	TRBV18	TRBJ1-2	CASSPRETAIEGYGYTF
15	TRBV6-5	TRBJ2-7	CASSYSPRTTYEQYF
15	TRBV5-1	TRBJ2-5	CASSLEAGGLMAQYF
11	TRBV29-1	TRBJ2-1	CSVDRQGEQFF
13	TRBV19	TRBJ2-5	CASGQGSQETQYF
13	TRBV18	TRBJ1-2	CASSPERGLGYTF
15	TRBV11-2	TRBJ2-7	CASSFGTGGIYEQYF
15	TRBV5-1	TRBJ1-4	CASSRNRGTNEKLFF
17	TRBV11-2	TRBJ2-2	CASSQTPGTRNTGELFF
13	TRBV27	TRBJ1-1	CASSFGDSPEAFF
14	TRBV5-1	TRBJ2-2	CASMEREGPGELFF
15	TRBV7-8	TRBJ2-3	CASNRAGTGTDTQYF
14	TRBV27	TRBJ2-3	CASSFQGAGDTQYF
13	TRBV7-3	TRBJ2-2	CASSAGGTGELFF
15	TRBV2	TRBJ1-5	CASRYGGGANQPQHF
14	TRBV19	TRBJ2-2	CASSLGRDSGELFF
13	TRBV7-3	TRBJ2-5	CASSRGTTETQYF
16	TRBV28	TRBJ2-3	CASSSRQGASPDTQYF
15	TRBV28	TRBJ1-4	CASSGGQGGNEKLFF
15	TRBV18	TRBJ1-4	CASSPIGQGGEKLFF
15	TRBV5-4	TRBJ1-1	CASSPGTGGWTEAFF
15	TRBV5-1	TRBJ2-4	CASSSERLAKNIQYF
15	TRBV28	TRBJ2-1	CASIEGGGFYNEQFF
13	TRBV18	TRBJ2-7	CASSPGKTEEQYF
16	TRBV5-1	TRBJ2-1	CASSLAGGYSYNEQFF
13	TRBV30	TRBJ2-7	CAWRRGYDYEQYF
13	TRBV18	TRBJ2-1	CASSLDLGNEQFF
15	TRBV27	TRBJ2-7	CASSLGQGPTYEQYF
16	TRBV7-2	TRBJ1-1	CASSLSSRDLWAEAFF
14	TRBV6-1	TRBJ1-2	CASSRETGGYGYTF
13	TRBV10-3	TRBJ1-1	CAISEQEGTEAFF
13	TRBV6-1	TRBJ2-3	CASSSGPGDTQYF
15	TRBV5-4	TRBJ1-2	CASSPGQGRRHGYTF
15	TRBV2	TRBJ2-1	CASSTGTSGKNEQFF
13	TRBV7-3	TRBJ1-2	CASSSQGSDGYTF
15	TRBV4-1	TRBJ2-7	CASSQVRQGVIEQYF
17	TRBV27	TRBJ1-1	CASSPHFGDRGYTEAFF
12	TRBV5-1	TRBJ2-5	CASSLDEETQYF
16	TRBV28	TRBJ2-3	CASSRGTVTSTDTQYF
13	TRBV7-9	TRBJ2-1	CASSFYPPGLQFF
14	TRBV27	TRBJ2-7	CASSARGSSYEQYF
17	TRBV25-1	TRBJ2-1	CASSGGTTPNSYNEQFF
14	TRBV6-6	TRBJ1-5	CASSWDREDRDQHF
14	TRBV19	TRBJ2-4	CATNRGGAKNIQYF
13	TRBV2	TRBJ2-5	CASRNTGKETQYF
14	TRBV28	TRBJ2-7	CASSIRDRGYEQYF
15	TRBV27	TRBJ1-1	CARALHTVMNTEAFF